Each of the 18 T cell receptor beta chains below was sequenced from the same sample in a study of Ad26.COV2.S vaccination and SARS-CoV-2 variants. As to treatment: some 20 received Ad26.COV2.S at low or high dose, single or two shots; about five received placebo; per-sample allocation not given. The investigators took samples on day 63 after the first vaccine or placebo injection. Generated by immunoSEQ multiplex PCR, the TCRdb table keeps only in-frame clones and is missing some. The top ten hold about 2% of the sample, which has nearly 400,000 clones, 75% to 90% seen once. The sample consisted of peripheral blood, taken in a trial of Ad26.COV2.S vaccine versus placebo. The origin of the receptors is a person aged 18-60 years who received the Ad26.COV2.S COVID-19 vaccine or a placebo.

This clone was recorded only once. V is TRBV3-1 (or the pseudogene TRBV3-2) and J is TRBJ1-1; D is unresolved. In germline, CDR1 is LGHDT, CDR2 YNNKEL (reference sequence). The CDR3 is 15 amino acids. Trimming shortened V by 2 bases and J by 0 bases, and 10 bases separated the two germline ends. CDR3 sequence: CASSQFGRMNTEAFF. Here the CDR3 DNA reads TGTGCCAGCAGCCAATTCGGACGGATGAACACTGAAGCTTTCTTT.

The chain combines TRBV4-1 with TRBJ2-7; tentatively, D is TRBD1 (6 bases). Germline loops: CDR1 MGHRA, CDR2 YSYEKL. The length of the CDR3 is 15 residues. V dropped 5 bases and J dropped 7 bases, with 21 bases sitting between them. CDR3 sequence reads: CASSFSPQGLYEQYF. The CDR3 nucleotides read TGCGCCAGCAGCTTTTCCCCTCAGGGGCTCTATGAGCAGTACTTC.

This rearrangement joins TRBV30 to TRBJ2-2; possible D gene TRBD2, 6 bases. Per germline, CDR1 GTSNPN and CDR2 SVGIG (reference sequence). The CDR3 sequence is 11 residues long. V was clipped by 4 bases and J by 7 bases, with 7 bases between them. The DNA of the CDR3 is TGTGCCTGGAACGGGGGCGGGGAGCTGTTTTTT. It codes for CAWNGGGELFF.

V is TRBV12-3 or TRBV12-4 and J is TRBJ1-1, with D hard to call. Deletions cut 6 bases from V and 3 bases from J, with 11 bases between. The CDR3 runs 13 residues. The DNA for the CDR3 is TGTGCCAGCAGCAGGTCCGGTGACACTGAAGCTTTCTTT. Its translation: CASSRSGDTEAFF.

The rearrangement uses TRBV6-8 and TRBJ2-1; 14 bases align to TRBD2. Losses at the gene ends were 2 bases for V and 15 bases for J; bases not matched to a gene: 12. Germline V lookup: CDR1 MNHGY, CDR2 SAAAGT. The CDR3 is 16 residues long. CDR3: CASSYRLAGGGVRRFF. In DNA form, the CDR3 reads TGTGCCAGCAGTTACCGACTAGCGGGAGGGGGGGTACGTCGGTTCTTC.

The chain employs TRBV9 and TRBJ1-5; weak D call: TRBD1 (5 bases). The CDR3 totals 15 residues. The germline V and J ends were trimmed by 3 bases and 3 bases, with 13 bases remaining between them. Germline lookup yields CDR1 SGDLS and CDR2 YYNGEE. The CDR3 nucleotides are TGTGCCAGCAGCGCAACGGGGCGGAACAATCAGCCCCAGCATTTT. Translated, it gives CASSATGRNNQPQHF.

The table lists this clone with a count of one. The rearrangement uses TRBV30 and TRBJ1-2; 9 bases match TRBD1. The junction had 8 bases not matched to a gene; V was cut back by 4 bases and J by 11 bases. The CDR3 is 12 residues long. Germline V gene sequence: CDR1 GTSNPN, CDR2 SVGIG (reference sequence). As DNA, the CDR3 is TGTGCCTGGAACAGGGACAGGGAGTTGTACACCTTC. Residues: CAWNRDRELYTF.

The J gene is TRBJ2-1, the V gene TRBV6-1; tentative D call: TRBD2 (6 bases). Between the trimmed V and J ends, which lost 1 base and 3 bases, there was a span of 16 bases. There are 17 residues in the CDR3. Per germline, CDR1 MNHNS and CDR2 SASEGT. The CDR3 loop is CASSEVGPSGLYNEQFF. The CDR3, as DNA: TGTGCCAGCAGTGAAGTGGGCCCGAGCGGGCTCTACAATGAGCAGTTCTTC.

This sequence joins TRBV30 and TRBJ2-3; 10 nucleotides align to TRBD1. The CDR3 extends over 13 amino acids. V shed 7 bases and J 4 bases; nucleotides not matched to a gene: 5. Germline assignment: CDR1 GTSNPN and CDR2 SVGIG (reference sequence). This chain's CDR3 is CALTGGFPDTQYF. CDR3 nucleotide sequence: TGTGCCTTGACAGGGGGCTTTCCAGATACGCAGTATTTT.

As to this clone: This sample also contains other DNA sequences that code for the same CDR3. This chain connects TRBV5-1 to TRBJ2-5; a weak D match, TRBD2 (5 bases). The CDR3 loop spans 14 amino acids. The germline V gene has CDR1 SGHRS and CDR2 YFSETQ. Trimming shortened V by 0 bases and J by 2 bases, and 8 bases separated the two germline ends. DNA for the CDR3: TGCGCCAGCAGCTTGGCGGGAAGTCAAGAGACCCAGTACTTC. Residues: CASSLAGSQETQYF. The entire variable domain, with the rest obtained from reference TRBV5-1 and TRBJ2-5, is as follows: KAGVTQTPRYLIKTRGQQVTLSCSPISGHRSVSWYQQTPGQGLQFLFEYFSETQRNKGNFPGRFSGRQFSNSRSEMNVSTLELGDSALYLCASSLAGSQETQYFGPGTRLLVL.

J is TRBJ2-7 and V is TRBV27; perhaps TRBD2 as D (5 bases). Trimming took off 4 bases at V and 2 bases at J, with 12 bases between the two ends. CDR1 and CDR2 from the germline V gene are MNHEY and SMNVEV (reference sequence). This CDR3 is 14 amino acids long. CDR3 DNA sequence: TGTGCCAGCAGTTACCGGGGAAATACCTACGAGCAGTACTTC. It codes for CASSYRGNTYEQYF.

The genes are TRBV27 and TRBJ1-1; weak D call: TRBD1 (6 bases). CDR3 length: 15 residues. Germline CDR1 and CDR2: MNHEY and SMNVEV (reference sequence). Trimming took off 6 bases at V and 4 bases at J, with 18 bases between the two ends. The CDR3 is CASRKVAGVSTEAFF. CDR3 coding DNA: TGTGCCAGCAGAAAAGTCGCAGGGGTGAGCACTGAAGCTTTCTTT.

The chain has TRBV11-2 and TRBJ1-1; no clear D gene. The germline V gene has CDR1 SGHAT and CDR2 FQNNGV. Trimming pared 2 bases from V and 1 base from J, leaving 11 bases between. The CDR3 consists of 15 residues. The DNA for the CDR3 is TGTGCCAGCAGCTTACAACCGAGCGGGAACACTGAAGCTTTCTTT. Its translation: CASSLQPSGNTEAFF.

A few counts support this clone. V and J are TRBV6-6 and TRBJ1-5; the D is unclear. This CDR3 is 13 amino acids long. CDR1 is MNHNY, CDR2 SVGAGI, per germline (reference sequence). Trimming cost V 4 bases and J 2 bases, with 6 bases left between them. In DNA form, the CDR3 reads TGTGCCAGCAGTTTCAATGGCAATCAGCCCCAGCATTTT. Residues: CASSFNGNQPQHF.

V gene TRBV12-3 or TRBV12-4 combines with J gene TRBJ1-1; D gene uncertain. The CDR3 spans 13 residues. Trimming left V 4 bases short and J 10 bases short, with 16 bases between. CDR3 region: CASSYFRSGRAFF. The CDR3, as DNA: TGTGCCAGCAGTTATTTTAGGTCCGGACGAGCTTTCTTT.

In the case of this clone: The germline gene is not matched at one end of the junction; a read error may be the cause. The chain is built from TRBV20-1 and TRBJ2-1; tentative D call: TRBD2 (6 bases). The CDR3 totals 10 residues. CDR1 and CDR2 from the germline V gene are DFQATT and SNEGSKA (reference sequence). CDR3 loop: CSARGRGAIF. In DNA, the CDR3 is TGCAGTGCTAGAGGGCGGGGCGCGATCTTC.

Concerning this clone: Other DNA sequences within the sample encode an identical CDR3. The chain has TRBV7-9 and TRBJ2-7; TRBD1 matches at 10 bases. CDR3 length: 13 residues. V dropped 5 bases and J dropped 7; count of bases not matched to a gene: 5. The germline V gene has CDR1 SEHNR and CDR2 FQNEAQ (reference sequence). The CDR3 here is CASSRQGAGEQYF. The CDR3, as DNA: TGTGCCAGCAGCAGACAGGGGGCTGGGGAGCAGTACTTC.

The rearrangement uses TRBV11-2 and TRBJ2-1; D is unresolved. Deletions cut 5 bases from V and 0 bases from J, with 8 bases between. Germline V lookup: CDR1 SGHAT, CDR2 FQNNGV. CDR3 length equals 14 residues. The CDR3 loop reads CASSVTGSYNEQFF. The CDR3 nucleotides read TGTGCCAGCAGCGTTACGGGCTCCTACAATGAGCAGTTCTTC.